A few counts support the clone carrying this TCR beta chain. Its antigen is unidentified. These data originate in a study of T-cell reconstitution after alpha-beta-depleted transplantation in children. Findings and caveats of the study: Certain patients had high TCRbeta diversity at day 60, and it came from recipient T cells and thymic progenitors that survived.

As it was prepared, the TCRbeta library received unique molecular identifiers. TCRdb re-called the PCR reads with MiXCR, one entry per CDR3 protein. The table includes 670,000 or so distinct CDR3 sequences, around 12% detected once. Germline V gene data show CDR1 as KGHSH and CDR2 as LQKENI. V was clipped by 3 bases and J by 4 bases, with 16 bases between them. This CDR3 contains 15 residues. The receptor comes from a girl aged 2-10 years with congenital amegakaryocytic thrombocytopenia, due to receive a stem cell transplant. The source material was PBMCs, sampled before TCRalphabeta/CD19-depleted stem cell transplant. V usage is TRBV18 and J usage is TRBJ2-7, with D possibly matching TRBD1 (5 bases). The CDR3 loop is CASSPRSGPRYEQYF. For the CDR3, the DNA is TGTGCCAGCTCACCCCGTTCAGGGCCAAGGTACGAGCAGTACTTC. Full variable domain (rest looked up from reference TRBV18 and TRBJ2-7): NAGVMQNPRHLVRRRGQEARLRCSPMKGHSHVYWYRQLPEEGLKFMVYLQKENIIDESGMPKERFSAEFPKEGPSILRIQQVVRGDSAAYFCASSPRSGPRYEQYFGPGTRLTVT.